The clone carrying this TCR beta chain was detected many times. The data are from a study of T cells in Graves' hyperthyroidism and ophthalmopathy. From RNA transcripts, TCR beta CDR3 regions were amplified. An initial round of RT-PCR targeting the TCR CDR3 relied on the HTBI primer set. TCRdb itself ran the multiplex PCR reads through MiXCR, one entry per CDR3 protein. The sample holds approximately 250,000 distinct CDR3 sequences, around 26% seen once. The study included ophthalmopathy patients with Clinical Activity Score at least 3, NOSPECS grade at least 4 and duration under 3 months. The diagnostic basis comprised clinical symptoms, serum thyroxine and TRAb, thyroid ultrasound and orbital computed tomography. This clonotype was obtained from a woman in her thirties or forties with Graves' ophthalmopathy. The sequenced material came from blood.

The CDR3 protein is CASSQDEPQRLANTGELFF. In nucleotides, the CDR3 is TGCGCCAGCAGCCAAGATGAACCACAACGGCTGGCGAACACCGGGGAGCTGTTTTTT. The chain is built from TRBV4-1 and TRBJ2-2; D not resolved. There are 19 residues in the CDR3. With 0 bases removed from V and 0 bases from J, the gap between germline ends came to 17 bases. CDR1 is MGHRA, CDR2 YSYEKL, per germline.